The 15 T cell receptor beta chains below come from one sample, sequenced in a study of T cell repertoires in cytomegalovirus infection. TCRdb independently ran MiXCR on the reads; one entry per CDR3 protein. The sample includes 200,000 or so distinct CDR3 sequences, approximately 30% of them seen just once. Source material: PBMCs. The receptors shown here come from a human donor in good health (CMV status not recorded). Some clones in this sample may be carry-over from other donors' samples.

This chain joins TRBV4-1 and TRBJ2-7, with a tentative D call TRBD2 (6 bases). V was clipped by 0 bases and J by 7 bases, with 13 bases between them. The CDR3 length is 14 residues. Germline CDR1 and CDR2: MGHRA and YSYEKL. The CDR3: CASSQEGRRGEQYF. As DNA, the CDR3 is TGCGCCAGCAGCCAAGAAGGCCGGCGGGGTGAGCAGTACTTC.

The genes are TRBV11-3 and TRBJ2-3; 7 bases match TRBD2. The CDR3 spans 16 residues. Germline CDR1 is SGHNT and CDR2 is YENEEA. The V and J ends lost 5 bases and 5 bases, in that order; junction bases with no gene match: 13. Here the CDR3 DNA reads TGTGCCAGCAGCGTCGGACTAGAGGCTTTGGAAGATACGCAGTATTTT. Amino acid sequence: CASSVGLEALEDTQYF.

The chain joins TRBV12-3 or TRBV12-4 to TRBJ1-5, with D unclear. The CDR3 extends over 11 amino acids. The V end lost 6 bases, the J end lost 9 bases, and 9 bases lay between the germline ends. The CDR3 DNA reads TGTGCCAGCAGCTCACCGGGGCCCCAGCATTTT. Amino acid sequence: CASSSPGPQHF.

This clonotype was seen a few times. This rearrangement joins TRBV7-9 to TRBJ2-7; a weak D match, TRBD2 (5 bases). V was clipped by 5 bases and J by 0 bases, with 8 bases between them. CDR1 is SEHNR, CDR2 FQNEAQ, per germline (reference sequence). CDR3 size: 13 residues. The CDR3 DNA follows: TGTGCCAGCAGCGGAGGCAGCTCCTACGAGCAGTACTTC. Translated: CASSGGSSYEQYF. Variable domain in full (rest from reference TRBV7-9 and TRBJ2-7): DTGVSQNPRHKITKRGQNVTFRCDPISEHNRLYWYRQTLGQGPEFLTYFQNEAQLEKSRLLSDRFSAERPKGSFSTLEIQRTEQGDSAMYLCASSGGSSYEQYFGPGTRLTVT.

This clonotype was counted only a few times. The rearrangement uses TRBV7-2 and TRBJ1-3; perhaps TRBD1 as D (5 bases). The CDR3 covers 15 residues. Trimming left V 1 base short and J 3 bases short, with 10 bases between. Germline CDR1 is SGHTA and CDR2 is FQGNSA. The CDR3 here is CASSLEVQGGNTIYF. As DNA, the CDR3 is TGTGCCAGCAGCTTAGAGGTGCAGGGTGGAAACACCATATATTTT.

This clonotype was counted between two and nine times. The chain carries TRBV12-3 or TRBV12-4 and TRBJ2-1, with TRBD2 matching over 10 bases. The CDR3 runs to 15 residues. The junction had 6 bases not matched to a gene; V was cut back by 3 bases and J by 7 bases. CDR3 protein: CASSLSGGAANEQFF. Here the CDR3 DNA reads TGTGCCAGCAGTTTGAGCGGGGGGGCGGCAAATGAGCAGTTCTTC.

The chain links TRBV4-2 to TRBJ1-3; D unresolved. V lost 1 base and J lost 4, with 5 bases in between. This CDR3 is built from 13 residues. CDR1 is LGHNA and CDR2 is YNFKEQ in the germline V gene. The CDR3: CASSQAEGNTIYF. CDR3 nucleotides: TGTGCCAGCAGCCAAGCCGAGGGAAACACCATATATTTT.

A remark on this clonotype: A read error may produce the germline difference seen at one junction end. The CDR3, as DNA: TGTGCCAGCAACCAACAAACCGGGACAGGGTTCACTGAAGCTTTCTTT. Translated: CASNQQTGTGFTEAFF. The rearrangement joins TRBV14 to TRBJ1-1; 9 bases match TRBD1. In germline, CDR1 is SGHDN, CDR2 FVKESK. The CDR3 has 16 amino acids.

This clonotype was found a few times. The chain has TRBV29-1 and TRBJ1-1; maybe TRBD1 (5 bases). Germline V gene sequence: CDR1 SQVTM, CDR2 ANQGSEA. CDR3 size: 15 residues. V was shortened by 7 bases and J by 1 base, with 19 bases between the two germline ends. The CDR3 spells CSAPASPGQNTEAFF. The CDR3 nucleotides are TGCAGCGCTCCTGCGTCCCCTGGACAGAACACTGAAGCTTTCTTT.

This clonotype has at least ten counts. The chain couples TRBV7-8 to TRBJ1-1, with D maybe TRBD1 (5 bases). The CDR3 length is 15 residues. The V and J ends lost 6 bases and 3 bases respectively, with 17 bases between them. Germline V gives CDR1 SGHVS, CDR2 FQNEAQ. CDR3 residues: CASRSAGARDTEAFF. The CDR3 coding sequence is TGTGCCAGCAGATCCGCCGGGGCGCGGGACACTGAAGCTTTCTTT.

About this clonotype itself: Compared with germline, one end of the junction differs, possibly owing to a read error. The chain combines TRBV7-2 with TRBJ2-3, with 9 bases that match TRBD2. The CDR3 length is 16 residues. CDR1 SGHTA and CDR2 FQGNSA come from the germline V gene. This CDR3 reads CASSLIVGTSTDRQYF. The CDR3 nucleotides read TGTGCCAGCAGCTTAATAGTAGGGACTAGCACAGATAGGCAGTATTTT.

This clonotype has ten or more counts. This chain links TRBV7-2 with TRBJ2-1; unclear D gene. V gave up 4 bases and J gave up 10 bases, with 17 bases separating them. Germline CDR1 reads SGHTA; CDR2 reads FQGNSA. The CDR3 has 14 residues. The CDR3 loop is CASSYMWPPREQFF. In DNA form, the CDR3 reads TGTGCCAGCAGCTATATGTGGCCCCCAAGGGAGCAGTTCTTC.

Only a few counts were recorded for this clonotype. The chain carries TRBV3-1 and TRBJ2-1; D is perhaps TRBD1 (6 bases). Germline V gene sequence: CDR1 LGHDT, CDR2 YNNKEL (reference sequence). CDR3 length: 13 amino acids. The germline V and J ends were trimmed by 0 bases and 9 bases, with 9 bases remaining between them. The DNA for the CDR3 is TGTGCCAGCAGCCAAGATGTCAGGGGTGAGCAGTTCTTC. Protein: CASSQDVRGEQFF.

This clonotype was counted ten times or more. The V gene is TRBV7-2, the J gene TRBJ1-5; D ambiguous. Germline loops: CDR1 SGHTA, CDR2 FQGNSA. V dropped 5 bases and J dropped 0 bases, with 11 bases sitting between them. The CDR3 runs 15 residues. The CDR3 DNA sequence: TGTGCCAGCAGCCCCAGGACGGGTAGCAATCAGCCCCAGCATTTT. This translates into CASSPRTGSNQPQHF.

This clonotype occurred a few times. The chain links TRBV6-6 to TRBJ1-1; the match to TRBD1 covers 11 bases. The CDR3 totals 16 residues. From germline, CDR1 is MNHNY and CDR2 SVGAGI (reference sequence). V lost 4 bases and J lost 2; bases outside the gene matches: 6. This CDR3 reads CASSFRTGGFNTEAFF. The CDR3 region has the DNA TGTGCCAGCAGTTTCAGGACAGGGGGCTTTAACACTGAAGCTTTCTTT.